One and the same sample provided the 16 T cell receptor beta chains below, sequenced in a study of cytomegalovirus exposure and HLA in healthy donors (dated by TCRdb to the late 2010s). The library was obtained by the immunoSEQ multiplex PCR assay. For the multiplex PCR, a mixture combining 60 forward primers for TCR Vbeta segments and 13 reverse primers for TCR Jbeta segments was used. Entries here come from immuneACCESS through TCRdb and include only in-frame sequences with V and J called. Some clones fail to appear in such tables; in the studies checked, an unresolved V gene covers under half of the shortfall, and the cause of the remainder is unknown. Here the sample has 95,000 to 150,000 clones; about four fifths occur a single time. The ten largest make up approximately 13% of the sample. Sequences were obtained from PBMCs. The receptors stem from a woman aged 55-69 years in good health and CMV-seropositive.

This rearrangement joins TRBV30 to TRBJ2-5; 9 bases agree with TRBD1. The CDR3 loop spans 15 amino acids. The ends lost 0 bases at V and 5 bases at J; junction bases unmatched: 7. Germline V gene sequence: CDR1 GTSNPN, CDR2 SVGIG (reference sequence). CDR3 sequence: CAWSVHGQGRETQYF. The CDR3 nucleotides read TGTGCCTGGAGTGTACACGGACAGGGGAGGGAGACCCAGTACTTC.

Here the CDR3 reads CASSVAGGSSYNEQFF. The CDR3 DNA is TGTGCCAGCAGCGTAGCAGGGGGGAGCTCCTACAATGAGCAGTTCTTC. The rearrangement joins TRBV9 to TRBJ2-1; D may be TRBD1 (7 bases). The germline V and J ends were trimmed by 0 bases and 0 bases, with 10 bases remaining between them. Germline V gives CDR1 SGDLS, CDR2 YYNGEE. The CDR3 is made up of 16 amino acids. Complete variable domain (other parts from reference TRBV9 and TRBJ2-1): DSGVTQTPKHLITATGQRVTLRCSPRSGDLSVYWYQQSLDQGLQFLIQYYNGEERAKGNILERFSAQQFPDLHSELNLSSLELGDSALYFCASSVAGGSSYNEQFFGPGTRLTVL.

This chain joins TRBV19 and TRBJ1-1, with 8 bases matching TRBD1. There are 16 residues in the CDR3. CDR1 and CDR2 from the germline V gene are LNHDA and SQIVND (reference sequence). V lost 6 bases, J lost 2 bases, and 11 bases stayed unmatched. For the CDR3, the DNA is TGTGCCAGTAGCTCTATAGACAGGGGAAGAAACACTGAAGCTTTCTTT. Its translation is CASSSIDRGRNTEAFF.

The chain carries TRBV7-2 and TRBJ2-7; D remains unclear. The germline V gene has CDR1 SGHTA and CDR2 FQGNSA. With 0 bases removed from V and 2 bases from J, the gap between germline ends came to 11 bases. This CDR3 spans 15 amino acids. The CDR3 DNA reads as TGTGCCAGCAGCTTAGCGGTTGGCAGTCCCTACGAGCAGTACTTC. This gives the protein CASSLAVGSPYEQYF.

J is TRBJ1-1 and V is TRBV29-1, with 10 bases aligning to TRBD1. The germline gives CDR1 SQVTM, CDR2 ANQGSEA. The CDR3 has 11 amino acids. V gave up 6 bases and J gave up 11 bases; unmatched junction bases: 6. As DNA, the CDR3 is TGCAGCGTAGCGGGACAGGGGTTGGCTTTCTTT. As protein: CSVAGQGLAFF.

CDR3 amino acids: CASSLGSYGYTF. CDR3 in DNA: TGTGCCAGCAGCTTAGGCAGCTATGGCTACACCTTC. V and J are TRBV7-6 and TRBJ1-2; D gene unclear. The CDR3 sequence is 12 residues long. Trimming removed 1 base at V and 4 bases at J, with 4 bases between. Germline assignment: CDR1 SGHVS and CDR2 FNYEAQ.

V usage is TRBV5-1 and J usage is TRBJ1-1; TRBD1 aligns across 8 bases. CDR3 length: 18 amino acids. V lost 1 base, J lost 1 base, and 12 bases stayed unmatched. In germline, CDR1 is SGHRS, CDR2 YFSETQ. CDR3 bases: TGCGCCAGCAGCTTGCTGAACCCCTCGCAGGGGGCGAACACTGAAGCTTTCTTT. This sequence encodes CASSLLNPSQGANTEAFF. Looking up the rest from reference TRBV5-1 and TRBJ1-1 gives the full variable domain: KAGVTQTPRYLIKTRGQQVTLSCSPISGHRSVSWYQQTPGQGLQFLFEYFSETQRNKGNFPGRFSGRQFSNSRSEMNVSTLELGDSALYLCASSLLNPSQGANTEAFFGQGTRLTVV.

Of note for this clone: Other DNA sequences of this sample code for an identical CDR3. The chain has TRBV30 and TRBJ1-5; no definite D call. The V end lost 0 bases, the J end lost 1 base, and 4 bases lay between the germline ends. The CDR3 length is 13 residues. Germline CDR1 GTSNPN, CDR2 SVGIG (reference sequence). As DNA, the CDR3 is TGTGCCTGGAGTGTTCAAAGCAATCAGCCCCAGCATTTT. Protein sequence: CAWSVQSNQPQHF.

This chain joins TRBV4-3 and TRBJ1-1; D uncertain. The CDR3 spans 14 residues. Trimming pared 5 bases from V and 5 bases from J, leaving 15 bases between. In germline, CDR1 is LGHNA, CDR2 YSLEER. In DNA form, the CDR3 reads TGCGCCAGCAGCTTAGACATCGGTGGGACTGAAGCTTTCTTT. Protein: CASSLDIGGTEAFF.

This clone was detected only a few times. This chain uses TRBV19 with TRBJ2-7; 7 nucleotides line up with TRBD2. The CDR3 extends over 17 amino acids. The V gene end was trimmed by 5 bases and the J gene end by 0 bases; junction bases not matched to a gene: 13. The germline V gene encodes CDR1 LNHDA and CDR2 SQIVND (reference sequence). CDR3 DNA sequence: TGTGCCAGTAGTCCCTGGGGAAGCGGGGCTAGCTCCTACGAGCAGTACTTC. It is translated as CASSPWGSGASSYEQYF.

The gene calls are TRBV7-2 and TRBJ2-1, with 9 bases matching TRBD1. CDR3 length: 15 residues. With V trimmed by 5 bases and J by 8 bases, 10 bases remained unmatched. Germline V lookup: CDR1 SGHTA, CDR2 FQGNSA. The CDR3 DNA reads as TGTGCCAGCAGCACCCGGACAGGGGTGAGCGATGAGCAGTTCTTC. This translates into CASSTRTGVSDEQFF.

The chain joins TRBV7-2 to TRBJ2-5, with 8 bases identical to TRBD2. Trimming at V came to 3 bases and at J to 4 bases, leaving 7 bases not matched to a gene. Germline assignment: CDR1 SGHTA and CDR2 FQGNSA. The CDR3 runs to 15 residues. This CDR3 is CASSLSRGGAETQYF. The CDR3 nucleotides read TGTGCCAGCAGCTTGAGTCGGGGGGGCGCAGAGACCCAGTACTTC.

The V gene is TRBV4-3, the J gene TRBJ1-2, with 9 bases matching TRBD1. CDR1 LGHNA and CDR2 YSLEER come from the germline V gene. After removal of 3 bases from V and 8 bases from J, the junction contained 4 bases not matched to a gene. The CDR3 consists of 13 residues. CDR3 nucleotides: TGCGCCAGCAGCCAGAACAGGGGGCGAGGCTACACCTTC. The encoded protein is CASSQNRGRGYTF.

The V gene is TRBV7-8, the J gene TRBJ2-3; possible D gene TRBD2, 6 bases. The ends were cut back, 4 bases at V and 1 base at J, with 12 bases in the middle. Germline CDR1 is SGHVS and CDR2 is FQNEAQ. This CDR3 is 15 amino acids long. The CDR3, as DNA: TGTGCCAGCAGCTCAATAGCGGTAGGCACAGATACGCAGTATTTT. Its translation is CASSSIAVGTDTQYF.

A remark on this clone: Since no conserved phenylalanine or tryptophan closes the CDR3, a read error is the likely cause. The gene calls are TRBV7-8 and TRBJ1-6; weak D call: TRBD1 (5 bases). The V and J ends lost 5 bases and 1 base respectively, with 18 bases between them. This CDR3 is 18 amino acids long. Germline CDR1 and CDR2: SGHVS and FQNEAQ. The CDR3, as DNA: TGTGCCAGCAGCATATCCCGCTTGGGGGGGTCCTATAATTCACCCCTCCACTCT. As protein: CASSISRLGGSYNSPLHS.

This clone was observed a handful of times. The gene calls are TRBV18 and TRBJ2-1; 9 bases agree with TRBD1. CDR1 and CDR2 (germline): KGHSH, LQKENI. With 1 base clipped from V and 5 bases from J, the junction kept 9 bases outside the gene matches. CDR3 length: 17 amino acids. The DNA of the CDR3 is TGTGCCAGCTCACCACTAGCGACAGGGGGGGCGGACAATGAGCAGTTCTTC. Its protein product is CASSPLATGGADNEQFF.